The subject of this entry is one TCR beta chain. The table lists this clone with a count of one. The antigen it recognizes is unknown. Base qualities were left out, and no much larger clone turns up one base away. A distance of 5 bases separates the germline ends of V and J, which lose 0 bases and 5 bases respectively. Including cysteine and phenylalanine, the CDR3 has 12 amino acids. This entry keeps only the CDR3 DNA: 36 bases, framed from base 1. According to the germline V gene, CDR1 reads SQVTM and CDR2 reads ANQGSEA. This entry comes from a study of pediatric ulcerative colitis (dated by TCRdb to between 2018 and 2020). Turning to the overall study: Among the ulcerative colitis patients, 6 or 7 had pancolitis and two had left-sided colitis, and histology in every patient was consistent with ulcerative colitis. Nine or ten newly diagnosed, treatment-naive pediatric ulcerative colitis patients and a few non-IBD control children each provided paired blood and rectal samples. By Pediatric Ulcerative Colitis Activity Index, two patients had mild disease, four had moderate disease and three had acute severe colitis. The full study reports these points: Because repertoires came from total lymphocyte DNA, patterns in rare subsets such as regulatory T cells may not be reflected. Rectal repertoire features separated controls, mild-moderate and acute severe colitis patients; acute severe colitis showed reduced rectal diversity due to clonal expansions. A couple of patients' blood samples yielded substantially fewer templates for technical reasons and were excluded from blood-rectal overlap analysis. Clonal overlap between a subject's own blood and rectum was significantly greater in ulcerative colitis patients than in controls, which suggests more T cell trafficking to inflamed tissue. The healthy control group was small, with only four individuals. A couple of rectal CDR3 clonotypes were found in every ulcerative colitis patient but in no control.

Using the immunoSEQ TRB Survey service, rearranged CDR3 beta regions were amplified from genomic DNA with multiplex V and J primers. To keep sequencing depth the same across samples, survey-level depth of up to 500,000 reads per sample was applied. Libraries were purified and pooled, and sequencing was performed on Illumina technology. The authors' pipeline ran thus. Productive clonality, sample overlap, pairwise scatters, CDR3 beta length, V/D/J gene usage and productiveness were assessed with immunoSEQ online tools. Calculated diversity was defined as the number of unique rearrangements divided by total templates times 100, and Shannon and Simpson indices were additionally computed. Z-score normalized data were analyzed by principal component analysis with the R prcomp function and the ggbiplot package. Blood-rectal clonal overlap within each subject was quantified with Morisita's index. Drawn from immuneACCESS, this table holds only the in-frame rearrangements with V and J called that TCRdb kept. Clones are partly lost; checked studies trace under half to an unresolved V gene and leave the rest unexplained. V, J and clone size were drawn from that table, and D and trimming were deduced from the DNA. Here the sample has tens of thousands of clones; 80% to 90% occur a single time. Of the sample, under 3.5% falls within the top ten clones.

No immunosuppressive medication had been given to the ulcerative colitis patients before the diagnostic colonoscopy. A blood sample was drawn at the time of the colonoscopy. The Wizard kit (Promega) was used to extract genomic DNA from both blood and intestinal samples. This clonotype was sampled from a boy aged 5 to 17 with severe ulcerative colitis. Sequenced material: blood. This chain joins TRBV29-1 to TRBJ2-1, with the D gene not clear enough to name. CDR3 reads: CSVEDPDNEQFF. The nucleotide sequence is given as TGCAGCGTTGAAGACCCCGACAATGAGCAGTTCTTC.